Sequencing of this T cell receptor (beta chain) was carried out in a study of blood T cell repertoires in COVID-19 (dated by TCRdb to 2020 to 2022). Study-wide context: Collaborator samples came from the United States, Italy and Spain and covered acute and convalescent phases of COVID-19. The prospective study material was composed of cDNA or gDNA derived from T cells, B-cell-depleted T cells, or PBMCs. The dataset comprised deeply sampled blood TCRbeta repertoires from subjects exposed to, actively infected with, or recovered from COVID-19. The repertoires were made available in a free public database intended to serve as a resource for research on the immune response to SARS-CoV-2. Samples were obtained from the ongoing ImmuneRACE study (first 160 participants) and from about 1,300 subjects provided by 6 global collaborators. The sample metadata nearly always contained a de-identified subject ID, COVID-19 status, age in years and sex. Where HLA class I and class II types were available, the types were taken from metadata supplied by the sample provider, not from assay-based typing.

With respect to this clone: The target of this receptor is not known. Base qualities were left out, and no much larger clone turns up one base away.

Each collaborating institution followed its own protocols to collect whole blood in K2EDTA tubes. For TCRbeta analysis, collaborators shipped samples in one of three forms: frozen whole blood, isolated PBMCs, or DNA extracted from either of those sample types. TCRbeta CDR3 regions were amplified from genomic DNA by means of the immunoSEQ Assay, a bias-controlled multiplex PCR. The authors' pipeline ran thus. Nucleated cell counts per sample were estimated from amplification of reference gene primers within the assay. Sequence reads were collapsed and filtered to measure the absolute abundance of every unique TCRbeta CDR3 rearrangement. For each sample, productive Simpson clonality was calculated as the square root of Simpson's diversity index across productive rearrangements. Not all clones reach the TCRdb copy of this immuneACCESS table, which keeps in-frame sequences only. Checked studies attribute under half of the gap to unresolved V genes and leave the rest unexplained. V, J and clone size are taken as reported in that table, and D and trimming were inferred from the DNA itself. The sample records about 190,000 clones, roughly four fifths of which are singletons. 5.5% to 7.5% of the sample goes to the ten largest clones.

The CDR3 sequence holds 15 residues, the cysteine and phenylalanine included. Just CDR3 DNA is preserved here, 45 bases in frame from base 1. The germline V gene gives CDR1 as KGHDR and CDR2 as SFDVKD. V trim: 3 bases; J trim: 2 bases; unmatched bases: 3. Paper-wide results and their limitations: Clinical and demographic metadata were provided uncurated, with the amount varying by source and participant.

The chain employs TRBV24-1 and TRBJ1-2; 9 of the junction bases match TRBD1. Sequenced input: peripheral blood. This clonotype was sampled from a woman aged 40 to 50 with acute or convalescent COVID-19. The CDR3 loop reads CATSDQQGANYGYTF. The DNA is TGTGCCACCAGTGATCAACAGGGGGCGAACTATGGCTACACCTTC.